Shown below are 8 T cell receptor beta chains from a single sample sequenced in a study of OX40 agonist ivuxolimab in advanced cancers. The method was immunoSEQ multiplex PCR; TCRdb's version includes in-frame clones alone and lacks a portion of them. The sample lists around 70,000 clones; approximately 84% were seen once. Sequencing used CD4+ or CD8+ T cells sorted from blood, obtained in a trial of the OX40 agonist ivuxolimab. Receptors originate from an adult with an advanced solid tumor such as melanoma, head and neck, liver or kidney cancer.

The chain carries TRBV7-9 and TRBJ1-4, with D perhaps matching TRBD1 (6 bases). CDR1 SEHNR and CDR2 FQNEAQ come from the germline V gene (reference sequence). Trimming took off 5 bases at V and 4 bases at J, with 8 bases between the two ends. The CDR3 covers 13 residues. CDR3 nucleotide sequence: TGTGCCAGCAGCCGCAGGGGTAATGAAAAACTGTTTTTT. Residues: CASSRRGNEKLFF.

Notes on this clone: Germline is not matched at one junction end, which may reflect a read error. The chain combines TRBV18 with TRBJ2-3, with D possibly matching TRBD1 (5 bases). There are 15 residues in the CDR3. In germline, CDR1 is KGHSH, CDR2 LQKENI. In DNA form, the CDR3 reads TGTGCCAGCTCATCCGGTAGACAGAGCAGAGATACGCAGTATTTT. Residues: CASSSGRQSRDTQYF. Supplemented by reference TRBV18 and TRBJ2-3, the full variable domain reads NAGVMQNPRHLVRRRGQEARLRCSPMKGHSHVYWYRQLPEEGLKFMVYLQKENIIDESGMPKERFSAEFPKEGPSILRIQQVVRGDSAAYFCASSSGRQSRDTQYFGPGTRLTVL.

The chain uses TRBV4-2 and TRBJ1-2; weak D call: TRBD1 (6 bases). From germline, CDR1 is LGHNA and CDR2 YNFKEQ. The CDR3 runs to 15 residues. Deletions cut 1 base from V and 0 bases from J, with 9 bases between. The chain's CDR3 is CASSQGGAANYGYTF. CDR3 DNA: TGTGCCAGCAGCCAAGGGGGGGCTGCTAACTATGGCTACACCTTC.

This clone has a single count. The junction differs from germline at one of its ends, possibly a read error. J is TRBJ2-5 and V is TRBV5-1; 9 nucleotides align to TRBD2. There are 15 residues in the CDR3. CDR1 is SGHRS, CDR2 YFSETQ, per germline. CDR3 nucleotides: TGCGCCAGCAGCAACCTAGCGGGACTCCAAAAGACCCAGTACTTC. Translation: CASSNLAGLQKTQYF.

The rearrangement links TRBV4-1 to TRBJ1-5; maybe TRBD1 (5 bases). Germline V gene data show CDR1 as MGHRA and CDR2 as YSYEKL. The CDR3 has 16 residues. Trimming took off 4 bases at V and 0 bases at J, with 13 bases between the two ends. The CDR3 loop is CASSPRGGISNQPQHF. The DNA for the CDR3 is TGCGCCAGCAGCCCGAGGGGCGGCATTAGCAATCAGCCCCAGCATTTT.

The J gene is TRBJ1-5, the V gene TRBV5-6; no clear D. Germline CDR1 SGHDT, CDR2 YYEEEE. V was trimmed by 2 bases and J by 4 bases, leaving 10 bases between them. The CDR3 runs to 14 residues. The CDR3 protein is CASSFLGWNQPQHF. CDR3 nucleotide sequence: TGTGCCAGCAGCTTCCTAGGGTGGAATCAGCCCCAGCATTTT. The full variable domain, rest sourced from reference TRBV5-6 and TRBJ1-5, is DAGVTQSPTHLIKTRGQQVTLRCSPKSGHDTVSWYQQALGQGPQFIFQYYEEEERQRGNFPDRFSGHQFPNYSSELNVNALLLGDSALYLCASSFLGWNQPQHFGDGTRLSIL.

V and J are TRBV14 and TRBJ2-1; the match to TRBD2 covers 12 bases. Germline lookup yields CDR1 SGHDN and CDR2 FVKESK. J was trimmed by 7 bases and V by 4 bases; bases with no gene match: 11. The CDR3 contains 17 residues. This chain's CDR3 is CASSPSGLAGLWNEQFF. The DNA for the CDR3 is TGTGCCAGCAGCCCTTCCGGACTAGCGGGACTATGGAATGAGCAGTTCTTC.

The chain recombines TRBV10-3 with TRBJ2-1, with D tentatively TRBD1 or TRBD2 (6 bases each). Germline values: CDR1 ENHRY, CDR2 SYGVKD. The CDR3 runs to 17 residues. Trimming pared 0 bases from V and 7 bases from J, leaving 19 bases between. DNA for the CDR3: TGTGCCATCAGTGAGTCGCGAGGGGGATTGCGGGGAAATGAGCAGTTCTTC. This sequence encodes CAISESRGGLRGNEQFF.